This T cell receptor (beta chain) was retrieved from a study of T cells in Graves' hyperthyroidism and ophthalmopathy. This clonotype was counted a few times. The CDR3 covers 15 residues. With V trimmed by 8 bases and J by 6 bases, 13 bases remained unmatched. Germline V lookup: CDR1 LGHDT, CDR2 YNNKEL (reference sequence). RNA transcripts gave rise to amplified TCR beta CDR3 regions. Initially, a first-round RT-PCR of the TCR CDR3 employed the HTBI primer set. TCRdb called the multiplex PCR reads again in MiXCR, with one record for every CDR3 protein. This table has approximately 600,000 distinct CDR3 sequences, about 14% appearing once.

The gene calls are TRBV3-1 and TRBJ2-7; 10 nucleotides agree with TRBD2. This TCR was recovered from a woman aged 18-30 years with Graves' ophthalmopathy. The sample comprised blood. CDR3: CASGLSLAGVGEQYF. CDR3 bases: TGTGCCAGCGGTCTCAGTCTAGCGGGAGTTGGCGAGCAGTACTTC.